Listed here are 10 T cell receptor beta chains from one sample, sequenced in a study of response to subunit inactivated influenza vaccine. One entry per CDR3 protein, called by TCRdb with MiXCR from the RT-PCR reads. The sample holds around 850,000 distinct CDR3 sequences, about 18% seen once. This sample comprised PBMCs from blood, obtained roughly 5 days after vaccination. Receptors originate from a man aged 45-65 years who received an inactivated influenza vaccine.

The chain recombines TRBV11-3 with TRBJ2-1; 7 nucleotides match TRBD1. The CDR3 covers 14 residues. J gave up 8 bases and V 5 bases, and 9 bases lay outside the gene matches. Germline-derived CDR1 and CDR2 are SGHNT and YENEEA. The CDR3 sequence: CASSPGGYGYEQFF. In nucleotides, the CDR3 is TGTGCCAGCAGCCCAGGGGGTTACGGGTATGAGCAGTTCTTC.

The rearrangement uses TRBV5-1 and TRBJ2-2, with a tentative D call TRBD1 (6 bases). CDR3 size: 15 residues. V shed 6 bases and J shed 2 bases, with 14 bases lying between them. Germline CDR1 and CDR2: SGHRS and YFSETQ. This chain's CDR3 is CASKPGHVNTGELFF. CDR3 DNA: TGCGCCAGCAAGCCGGGACACGTCAACACCGGGGAGCTGTTTTTT.

The table lists this clonotype with a few counts. V gene TRBV20-1 combines with J gene TRBJ2-1; TRBD1 matches at 11 bases. The CDR3 contains 16 residues. Trimming cost V 6 bases and J 1 base; bases outside gene matches: 8. The germline V gene encodes CDR1 DFQATT and CDR2 SNEGSKA (reference sequence). This chain's CDR3 is CSAGQGAGRSYNEQFF. The CDR3 DNA follows: TGCAGTGCCGGACAGGGGGCGGGAAGGTCCTACAATGAGCAGTTCTTC.

This clonotype was found a few times. The rearrangement uses TRBV7-9 and TRBJ1-6; unclear D gene. Trimming pared 5 bases from V and 10 bases from J, leaving 18 bases between. This CDR3 is 15 amino acids long. CDR1 SEHNR and CDR2 FQNEAQ come from the germline V gene (reference sequence). The CDR3 DNA sequence: TGTGCCAGCAGCGAAGAATACCGTCGAGACTCACCCCTCCACTTT. This translates into CASSEEYRRDSPLHF.

This chain's CDR3 is CATHSAGNTIYF. The CDR3 DNA is TGTGCCACCCATTCGGCCGGGAACACCATATATTTT. The chain combines TRBV28 with TRBJ1-3, with D unresolved. This CDR3 comprises 12 residues. V lost 10 bases to trimming and J lost 7 bases, with 14 bases between them. Germline CDR1 is MDHEN and CDR2 is SYDVKM.

This chain joins TRBV15 and TRBJ2-1; the match to TRBD1 covers 9 bases. Germline CDR1 reads LNHNV; CDR2 reads YYDKDF (reference sequence). The length of the CDR3 is 19 residues. V trimming: 0 bases; J trimming: 5 bases; junction bases outside the gene matches: 14. CDR3 DNA sequence: TGTGCCACCAGCAGAGATATCCCGTTGATGGGACAGGGAAACAATGAGCAGTTCTTC. Translation gives CATSRDIPLMGQGNNEQFF.

The rearrangement uses TRBV7-9 and TRBJ2-7; D is possibly TRBD1 (5 bases). The V end was cut by 5 bases, the J end by 6 bases, with 17 bases between. Germline V gene lookup returns CDR1 SEHNR and CDR2 FQNEAQ (reference sequence). CDR3 size: 14 residues. As DNA, the CDR3 is TGTGCCAGCAGCCCCAGACAGAGGAGTTTCGAGCAGTACTTC. Its translation is CASSPRQRSFEQYF.

The chain is built from TRBV6-1 and TRBJ2-7, with 9 nucleotides matching TRBD1. CDR1 MNHNS and CDR2 SASEGT come from the germline V gene. V lost 7 bases to trimming and J lost 0 bases; unmatched junction nucleotides: 16. The CDR3 contains 18 residues. CDR3 sequence (DNA): TGTGCCAGCACGGGGAGGACAGGGGCACAAGCGAGCTCCTACGAGCAGTACTTC. It yields the protein CASTGRTGAQASSYEQYF.

The CDR3 spells CASSRPGLAGGNEQFF. In nucleotides, the CDR3 is TGTGCCAGCAGTCGACCGGGACTAGCGGGAGGTAATGAGCAGTTCTTC. This chain uses TRBV12-3 or TRBV12-4 with TRBJ2-1; TRBD2 agrees at 15 bases. V lost 5 bases, J lost 7 bases, and 6 bases stayed unmatched. The CDR3 is made up of 16 amino acids.

This clonotype was counted a few times. The V and J genes are TRBV9 and TRBJ2-1; tentatively, D is TRBD2 (5 bases). Trimming removed 0 bases at V and 4 bases at J, with 11 bases between. The germline gives CDR1 SGDLS, CDR2 YYNGEE. This CDR3 has 15 amino acids. The CDR3 region is CASSVDTSQYNEQFF. The CDR3 bases are TGTGCCAGCAGCGTAGACACTAGTCAGTACAATGAGCAGTTCTTC.